This paragraph reports one T cell receptor beta chain. The data were obtained in a study of beta chain features in type 1 diabetes. cDNA synthesis used the whole RNA isolate, giving expressed TCRB sequences. Sequencing used immunoSEQ multiplex PCR; TCRdb keeps in-frame clones, though not all of them. Of roughly 400,000 clones detected, around 14% appear once; the ten largest clones hold around 0.035%. CDR1 and CDR2 (germline): SQVTM, ANQGSEA. The CDR3 loop spans 12 amino acids. With 0 bases removed from V and 5 bases from J, the gap between germline ends came to 8 bases. This chain connects TRBV29-1 to TRBJ2-7, with D perhaps matching TRBD1 (5 bases). The specimen sequenced was naive CD4+ T cells from blood. This clonotype was sampled from a man younger than 45 in good health. CDR3 DNA sequence: TGCAGCGTTGAAGAGAAACAGGACGAGCAGTACTTC. Protein: CSVEEKQDEQYF.